In its sample, the clone carrying this TCR beta chain was seen a few times. The V gene end was trimmed by 6 bases and the J gene end by 2 bases; junction bases not matched to a gene: 7. The CDR3 has 14 amino acids. Germline V gene lookup returns CDR1 SQVTM and CDR2 ANQGSEA. The data derive from a study of T-cell memory formation after mild COVID-19. MiXCR, applied by TCRdb to the 5' RACE reads, yields one record per CDR3 protein. Among approximately 400,000 distinct CDR3 sequences listed, approximately 19% were seen once. The chain has TRBV29-1 and TRBJ2-4, with 7 positions matching TRBD2. The source of this sequence is a man between 18 and 35 years old who had mild COVID-19 (a few samples of this study predate the infection). Cell type and time point are not known. The specimen sequenced was PBMCs or a T cell subset sorted from them (not recorded which). CDR3 sequence reads: CSVATGGTKNIQYF. The CDR3, as DNA: TGCAGCGTCGCAACCGGGGGGACCAAAAACATTCAGTACTTC.